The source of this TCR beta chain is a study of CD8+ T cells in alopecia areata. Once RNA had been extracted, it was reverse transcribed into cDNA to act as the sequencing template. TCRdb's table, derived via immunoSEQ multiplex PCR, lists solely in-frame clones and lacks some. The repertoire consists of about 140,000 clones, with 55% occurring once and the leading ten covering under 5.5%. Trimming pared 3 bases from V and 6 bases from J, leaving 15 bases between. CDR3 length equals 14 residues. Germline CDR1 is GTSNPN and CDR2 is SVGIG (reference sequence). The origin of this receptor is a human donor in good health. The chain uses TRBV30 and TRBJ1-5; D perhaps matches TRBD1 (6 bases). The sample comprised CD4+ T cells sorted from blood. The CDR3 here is CAWSLKGGAQPQHF. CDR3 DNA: TGTGCCTGGAGCCTAAAAGGGGGAGCTCAGCCCCAGCATTTT.